This T cell receptor (beta chain) was obtained from a study of beta chain features in type 1 diabetes. With respect to this clone: Its antigen remains unidentified.

Every sorted population was more than 98% pure. Study observations and caveats: Shorter TCRB CDR3s, moderately but significantly so, marked every one of the four CD4+ subsets in Type 1 diabetes patients.

The length of the CDR3 is 16 residues. Trimming removed 5 bases at V and 2 bases at J, with 19 bases between. The germline V gene encodes CDR1 SGHVS and CDR2 FNYEAQ. The isolated RNA, all of it, was reverse transcribed, so expressed TCRB transcripts were what got sequenced. Naive, central memory and regulatory T cell samples came to a mean of about 3.9 million reads. Assay: immunoSEQ multiplex PCR; the TCRdb copy retains only in-frame clones and omits some. Of more than 120,000 clones listed, about 10% were seen once; the top ten hold 1% to 1.5%. The V and J genes are TRBV7-6 and TRBJ2-7; D possibly corresponds to TRBD1 (6 bases). Sequencing was carried out using naive CD4+ T cells from blood. This TCR came from a man between 18 and 29 years old in good health. Written as DNA, the CDR3 is TGTGCCAGCAGCGCCCTGACGCAGGGGCACACCTACGAGCAGTACTTC. Encoded protein: CASSALTQGHTYEQYF.